These 8 T cell receptor beta chains came from one sample sequenced in a study of OX40 agonist ivuxolimab in advanced cancers. The library was generated by the immunoSEQ multiplex PCR assay. The table was pulled from immuneACCESS by TCRdb, which kept in-frame rearrangements only. Such tables lose some clones; where checked, under half of the loss comes from unresolved V genes, and the rest has no known cause. In this sample the table shows about 83,000 clones, about 81% of which occur a single time. Approximately 1.7% of the sample is taken by the ten largest. The specimen was CD4+ or CD8+ T cells sorted from blood, collected in a trial of the OX40 agonist ivuxolimab. The receptors originated from an adult with an advanced solid tumor such as melanoma, head and neck, liver or kidney cancer.

The chain couples TRBV7-6 to TRBJ2-5; 11 bases agree with TRBD2. Germline-derived CDR1 and CDR2 are SGHVS and FNYEAQ. Losses at the gene ends were 1 base for V and 2 bases for J; bases not matched to a gene: 3. This CDR3 is built from 16 residues. The CDR3, as DNA: TGTGCCAGCAGCTTAGGACTAGCGGGGCCTCAAGAGACCCAGTACTTC. Its translation: CASSLGLAGPQETQYF.

The chain links TRBV2 to TRBJ2-5, with 8 nucleotides matching TRBD1. Trimming at V came to 6 bases and at J to 3 bases, leaving 3 bases not matched to a gene. The CDR3 is 13 residues long. The germline V gene encodes CDR1 SNHLY and CDR2 FYNNEI. This chain's CDR3 is CASSSTGEETQYF. DNA for the CDR3: TGTGCCAGCAGCTCGACAGGGGAAGAGACCCAGTACTTC.

The chain links TRBV5-1 to TRBJ1-1; 9 bases line up with TRBD1. The CDR3 runs to 15 residues. J was trimmed by 1 base and V by 2 bases; bases with no gene match: 3. Per the germline V gene, CDR1 is SGHRS and CDR2 is YFSETQ. This CDR3 reads CASSLPTGGNTEAFF. The CDR3 region has the DNA TGCGCCAGCAGCTTACCGACAGGGGGGAACACTGAAGCTTTCTTT.

The J gene is TRBJ2-7, the V gene TRBV19, with TRBD1 matching over 7 bases. Germline-derived CDR1 and CDR2 are LNHDA and SQIVND (reference sequence). J gave up 2 bases and V 2 bases, and 3 bases lay outside the gene matches. The CDR3 extends over 14 amino acids. The CDR3 reads CASSIRDRTYEQYF. CDR3 nucleotide sequence: TGTGCCAGTAGTATAAGGGACAGAACCTACGAGCAGTACTTC.

This chain's CDR3 is CSANSRTGLDEQYF. DNA for the CDR3: TGCAGCGCCAATAGTAGGACAGGGCTCGACGAGCAGTACTTC. This chain joins TRBV29-1 and TRBJ2-7; 8 nucleotides align to TRBD1. The J segment lost 5 bases and the V segment lost 7 bases, leaving 13 bases of the junction unmatched. CDR1 is SQVTM, CDR2 ANQGSEA, per germline. This CDR3 contains 14 residues.

This chain joins TRBV5-1 and TRBJ2-2; unclear D gene. The V end lost 1 base, the J end lost 5 bases, and 9 bases lay between the germline ends. Germline values: CDR1 SGHRS, CDR2 YFSETQ. This CDR3 has 14 amino acids. CDR3 loop: CASSLYVGTGELFF. The DNA for the CDR3 is TGCGCCAGCAGCTTGTATGTGGGGACCGGGGAGCTGTTTTTT.

This clone turned up a few times. CDR3 region: CSVVRQGTGGYTF. The CDR3 nucleotides are TGCAGCGTTGTACGACAGGGGACCGGCGGCTACACCTTC. The J gene is TRBJ1-2, the V gene TRBV29-1, with 8 positions matching TRBD1. The CDR3 loop spans 13 amino acids. V gave up 4 bases and J gave up 8 bases; unmatched junction bases: 9. Germline CDR1 SQVTM, CDR2 ANQGSEA. The whole variable domain, remainder taken from reference TRBV29-1 and TRBJ1-2, is SAVISQKPSRDICQRGTSLTIQCQVDSQVTMMFWYRQQPGQSLTLIATANQGSEATYESGFVIDKFPISRPNLTFSTLTVSNMSPEDSSIYLCSVVRQGTGGYTFGSGTRLTVV.

This clone was found once. CDR3 in DNA: TGTGCCAGCAGGTCAACCGGGACCCGTGGAGTCTATGGCTACACCTTC. This encodes CASRSTGTRGVYGYTF. The chain carries TRBV28 and TRBJ1-2; D possibly corresponds to TRBD1 (5 bases). V was cut by 6 bases and J by 4 bases, with 21 bases left in between. This CDR3 has 16 amino acids. Germline CDR1 and CDR2: MDHEN and SYDVKM.